This record concerns one T cell receptor (beta chain) sequence. Its antigen is still unknown. Researchers ran the PCR with 60 Vbeta and 13 Jbeta primers. Data came from immunoSEQ multiplex PCR; TCRdb stores just in-frame clones and leaves some out. The data include over 150,000 clones; the top ten clones carry less than 0.9%. CDR1 MNHEY and CDR2 SMNVEV come from the germline V gene (reference sequence). The V end was cut by 3 bases, the J end by 6 bases, with 9 bases between. This CDR3 spans 13 amino acids. This entry comes from a study of cytomegalovirus exposure and HLA in healthy donors. Findings and limits, study-wide: There were over 150 TCR beta chains listed as cytomegalovirus-associated. HLA alleles were associated with some 17,000 TCR beta sequences in a later analysis at 0.05 false discovery rate. It was reportedly the case that the classifier diagnosed cytomegalovirus status with high specificity and sensitivity. Information on immune exposure was restricted to one variable (CMV serostatus).

The TCR was taken from a boy younger than 18 in good health and CMV-seronegative. The chain has TRBV27 and TRBJ1-5; no reliable D call. Sample: PBMCs. DNA of the CDR3: TGTGCCAGCAGTTTTCGGGGTATTCAGCCCCAGCATTTT. Its protein product is CASSFRGIQPQHF.